These 5 T cell receptor beta chains originate from one sample sequenced in a study of shared clonotypes between healthy human individuals. Sequencing was performed with immunoSEQ multiplex PCR; in TCRdb, only in-frame clones are kept and a portion is missing. The sample records 600,000 to 800,000 clones, 72% being singletons. The sample was memory CD4+ T cells sorted from blood. The subset: CD45RA-negative fraction. Receptors were obtained from a woman in her thirties in good health.

This chain connects TRBV9 to TRBJ2-1, with D uncertain. V lost 0 bases and J 2 bases, leaving 9 bases between the germline ends. Germline values: CDR1 SGDLS, CDR2 YYNGEE. The CDR3 has 15 amino acids. CDR3: CASSVDTRPYNEQFF. The DNA of the CDR3 is TGTGCCAGCAGCGTAGATACGAGACCCTACAATGAGCAGTTCTTC.

The J gene is TRBJ2-5, the V gene TRBV5-6, with TRBD1 matching 10 bases. Trimming cost V 3 bases and J 5 bases; bases outside gene matches: 7. The CDR3 runs 15 residues. Germline CDR1 reads SGHDT; CDR2 reads YYEEEE. The CDR3 sequence: CASSSTDRGAETQYF. Here the CDR3 DNA reads TGTGCCAGCAGCTCTACGGACAGGGGGGCGGAGACCCAGTACTTC. Supplemented by reference TRBV5-6 and TRBJ2-5, the full variable domain reads DAGVTQSPTHLIKTRGQQVTLRCSPKSGHDTVSWYQQALGQGPQFIFQYYEEEERQRGNFPDRFSGHQFPNYSSELNVNALLLGDSALYLCASSSTDRGAETQYFGPGTRLLVL.

The table lists this clone with a few counts. The V gene is TRBV29-1, the J gene TRBJ2-3, with TRBD2 identical over 7 bases. The CDR3 spans 16 residues. Unmatched junction bases numbered 10, after V lost 0 bases and J lost 4 bases. The germline gives CDR1 SQVTM, CDR2 ANQGSEA. The CDR3 DNA is TGCAGCGTTGAAGATCTTAACGGGAGGTCTGCAGATACGCAGTATTTT. The encoded protein is CSVEDLNGRSADTQYF.

V usage is TRBV6-1 and J usage is TRBJ2-7, with 13 positions matching TRBD2. This CDR3 is 15 amino acids long. CDR1 MNHNS and CDR2 SASEGT come from the germline V gene. Losses at the gene ends were 5 bases for V and 7 bases for J; bases not matched to a gene: 8. In DNA form, the CDR3 reads TGTGCCAGCAGTCATTGGACTAGCGGGAGTCGGGAGCAGTACTTC. It yields the protein CASSHWTSGSREQYF.

The chain couples TRBV25-1 to TRBJ2-7, with D uncertain. The germline V gene has CDR1 MGHDK and CDR2 SYGVNS. V lost 4 bases and J 1 base, leaving 17 bases between the germline ends. The CDR3 loop spans 16 amino acids. CDR3 sequence (DNA): TGTGCCAGCAGTGGTCCAATTTCGGGTACGTCCTACGAGCAGTACTTC. Protein sequence: CASSGPISGTSYEQYF.